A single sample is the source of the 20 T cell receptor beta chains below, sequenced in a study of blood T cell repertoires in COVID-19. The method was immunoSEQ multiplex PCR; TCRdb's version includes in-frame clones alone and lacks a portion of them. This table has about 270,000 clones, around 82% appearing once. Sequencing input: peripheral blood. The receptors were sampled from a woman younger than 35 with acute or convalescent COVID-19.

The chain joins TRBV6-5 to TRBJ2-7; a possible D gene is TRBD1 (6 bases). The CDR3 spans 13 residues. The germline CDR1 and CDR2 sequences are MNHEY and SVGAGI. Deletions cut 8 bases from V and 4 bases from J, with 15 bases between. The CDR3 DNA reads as TGTGCCAGCTCCGCAGGGGCGCCATACGAGCAGTACTTC. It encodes CASSAGAPYEQYF.

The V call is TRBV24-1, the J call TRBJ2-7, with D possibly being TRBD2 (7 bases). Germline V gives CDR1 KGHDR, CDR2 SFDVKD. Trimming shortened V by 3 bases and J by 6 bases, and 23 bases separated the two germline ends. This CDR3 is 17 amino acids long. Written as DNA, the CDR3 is TGTGCCACCAGTGATCCCCGGTCGGGGGGCTTGGGGGGCGAGCAGTACTTC. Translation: CATSDPRSGGLGGEQYF.

CDR3 region: CASSSATSGSTDTQYF. In DNA form, the CDR3 reads TGTGCCAGCAGCTCCGCGACTAGCGGGAGCACAGATACGCAGTATTTT. The chain couples TRBV28 to TRBJ2-3; 10 positions agree with TRBD2. This CDR3 contains 16 residues. V shed 6 bases and J 0 bases; nucleotides not matched to a gene: 6. CDR1 MDHEN and CDR2 SYDVKM come from the germline V gene.

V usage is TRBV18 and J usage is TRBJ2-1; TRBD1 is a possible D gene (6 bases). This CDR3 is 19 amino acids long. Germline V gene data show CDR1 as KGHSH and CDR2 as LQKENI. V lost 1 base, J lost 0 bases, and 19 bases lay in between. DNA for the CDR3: TGTGCCAGCTCACCACGCCCTCAGGGGACCTTGAGCTCCTACAATGAGCAGTTCTTC. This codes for CASSPRPQGTLSSYNEQFF.

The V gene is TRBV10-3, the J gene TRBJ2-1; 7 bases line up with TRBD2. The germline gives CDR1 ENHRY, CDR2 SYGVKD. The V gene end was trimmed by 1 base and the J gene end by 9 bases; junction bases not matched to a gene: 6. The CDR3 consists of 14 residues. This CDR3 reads CAISEFGGEGEQFF. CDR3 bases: TGTGCCATCAGTGAGTTTGGGGGGGAAGGTGAGCAGTTCTTC.

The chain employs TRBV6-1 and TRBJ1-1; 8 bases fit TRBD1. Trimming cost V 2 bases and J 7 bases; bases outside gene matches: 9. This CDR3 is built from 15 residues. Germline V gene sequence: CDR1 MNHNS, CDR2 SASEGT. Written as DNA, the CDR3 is TGTGCCAGCAGTGAAAGTGGACAGGGCTCCCTTGAAGCTTTCTTT. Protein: CASSESGQGSLEAFF.

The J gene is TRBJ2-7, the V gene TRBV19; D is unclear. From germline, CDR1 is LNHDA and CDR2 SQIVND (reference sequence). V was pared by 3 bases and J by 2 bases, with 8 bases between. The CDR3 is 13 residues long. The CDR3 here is CASSIDFPYEQYF. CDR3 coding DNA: TGTGCCAGTAGTATTGACTTCCCCTACGAGCAGTACTTC.

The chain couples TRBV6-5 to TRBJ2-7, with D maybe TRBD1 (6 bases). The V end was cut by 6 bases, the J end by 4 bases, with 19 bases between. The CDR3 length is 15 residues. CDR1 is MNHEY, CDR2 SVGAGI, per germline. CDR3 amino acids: CASSGTGKRLYEQYF. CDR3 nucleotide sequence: TGTGCCAGCAGCGGAACAGGGAAACGGCTTTACGAGCAGTACTTC.

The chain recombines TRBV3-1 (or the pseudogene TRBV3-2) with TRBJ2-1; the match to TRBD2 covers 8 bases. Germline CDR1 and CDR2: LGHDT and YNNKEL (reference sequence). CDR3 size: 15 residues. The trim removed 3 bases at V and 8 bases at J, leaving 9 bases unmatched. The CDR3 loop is CASSHRGGAGDEQFF. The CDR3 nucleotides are TGTGCCAGCAGCCACCGCGGCGGAGCGGGGGATGAGCAGTTCTTC.

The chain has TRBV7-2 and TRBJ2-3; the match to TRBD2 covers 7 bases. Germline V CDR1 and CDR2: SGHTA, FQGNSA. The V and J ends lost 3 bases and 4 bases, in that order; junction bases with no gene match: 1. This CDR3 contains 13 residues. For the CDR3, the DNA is TGTGCCAGCAGCTTGGGAGGGGCAGATACGCAGTATTTT. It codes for CASSLGGADTQYF. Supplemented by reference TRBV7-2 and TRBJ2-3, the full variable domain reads GAGVSQSPSNKVTEKGKDVELRCDPISGHTALYWYRQSLGQGLEFLIYFQGNSAPDKSGLPSDRFSAERTGGSVSTLTIQRTQQEDSAVYLCASSLGGADTQYFGPGTRLTVL.

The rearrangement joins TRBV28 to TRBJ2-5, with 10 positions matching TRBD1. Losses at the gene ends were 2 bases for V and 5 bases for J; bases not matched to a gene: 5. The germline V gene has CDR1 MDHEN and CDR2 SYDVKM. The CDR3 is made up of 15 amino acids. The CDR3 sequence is CASSLAGQGRETQYF. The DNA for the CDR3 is TGTGCCAGCAGTTTAGCGGGACAGGGGAGGGAGACCCAGTACTTC.

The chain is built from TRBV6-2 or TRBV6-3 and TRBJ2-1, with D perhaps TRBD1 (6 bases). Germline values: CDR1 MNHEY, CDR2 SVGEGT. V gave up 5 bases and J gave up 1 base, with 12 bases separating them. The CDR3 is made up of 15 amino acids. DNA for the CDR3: TGTGCCAGCAGTACAGGGTTAGGGTCCTACAATGAGCAGTTCTTC. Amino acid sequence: CASSTGLGSYNEQFF.

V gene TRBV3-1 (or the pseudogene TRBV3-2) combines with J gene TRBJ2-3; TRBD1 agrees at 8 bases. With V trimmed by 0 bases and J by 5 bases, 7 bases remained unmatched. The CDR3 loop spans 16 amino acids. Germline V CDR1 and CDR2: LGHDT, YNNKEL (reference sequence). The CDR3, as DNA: TGTGCCAGCAGCCAAGATCCCCAGGGGGCGGGAGATACGCAGTATTTT. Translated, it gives CASSQDPQGAGDTQYF.

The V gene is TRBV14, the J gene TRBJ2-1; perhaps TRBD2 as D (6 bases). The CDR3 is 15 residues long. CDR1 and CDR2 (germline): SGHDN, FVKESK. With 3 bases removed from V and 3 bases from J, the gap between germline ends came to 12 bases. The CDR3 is CASSHRLGIYNEQFF. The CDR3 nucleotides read TGTGCCAGCAGCCACCGACTAGGTATCTACAATGAGCAGTTCTTC.

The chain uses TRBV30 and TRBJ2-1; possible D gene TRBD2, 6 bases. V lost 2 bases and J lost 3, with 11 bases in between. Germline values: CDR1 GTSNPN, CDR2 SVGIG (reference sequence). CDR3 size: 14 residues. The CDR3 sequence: CAWSSNSGYNEQFF. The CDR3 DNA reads TGTGCCTGGAGTTCGAATAGCGGCTACAATGAGCAGTTCTTC.

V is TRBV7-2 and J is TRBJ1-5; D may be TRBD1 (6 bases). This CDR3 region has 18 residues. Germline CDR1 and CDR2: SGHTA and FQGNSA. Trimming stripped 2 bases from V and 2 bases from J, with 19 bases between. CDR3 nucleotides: TGTGCCAGCAGCTTATGGCCGGCAGGGGATACGGGCAATCAGCCCCAGCATTTT. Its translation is CASSLWPAGDTGNQPQHF.

The CDR3 coding sequence is TGCGCCAGCAGTGGAATTAGCGGGCGCTACGAGCAGTACTTC. This encodes CASSGISGRYEQYF. The rearrangement uses TRBV10-2 and TRBJ2-7; TRBD2 agrees at 7 bases. CDR3 length equals 14 residues. Trimming cost V 4 bases and J 3 bases; bases outside gene matches: 6. Germline assignment: CDR1 WSHSY and CDR2 SAAADI.

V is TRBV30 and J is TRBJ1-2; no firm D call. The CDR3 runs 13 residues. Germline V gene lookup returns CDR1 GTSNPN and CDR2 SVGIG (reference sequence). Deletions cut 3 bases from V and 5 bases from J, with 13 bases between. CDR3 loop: CAWSEGAGYGYTF. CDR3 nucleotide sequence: TGTGCCTGGAGCGAGGGCGCGGGGTATGGCTACACCTTC.

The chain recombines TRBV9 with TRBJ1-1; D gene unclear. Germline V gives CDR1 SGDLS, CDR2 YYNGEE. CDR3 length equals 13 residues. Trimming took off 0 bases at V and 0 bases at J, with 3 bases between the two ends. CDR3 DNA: TGTGCCAGCAGCGTAGCGGTGAACACTGAAGCTTTCTTT. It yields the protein CASSVAVNTEAFF.

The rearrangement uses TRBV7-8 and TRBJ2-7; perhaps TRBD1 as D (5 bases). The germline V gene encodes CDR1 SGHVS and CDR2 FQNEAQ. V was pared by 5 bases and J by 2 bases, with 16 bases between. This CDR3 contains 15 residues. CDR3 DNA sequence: TGTGCCAGCAGCAGGTCCTGGACACAACCCTACGAGCAGTACTTC. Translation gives CASSRSWTQPYEQYF.